This T cell receptor (beta chain) was recovered during a study of shared clonotypes between healthy human individuals. The length of the CDR3 is 12 residues. Germline V gene lookup returns CDR1 ENHRY and CDR2 SYGVKD. The V and J ends lost 10 bases and 15 bases, in that order; junction bases with no gene match: 9. This was a deep-level run. TCRdb's table, derived via immunoSEQ multiplex PCR, lists solely in-frame clones and lacks some. The sample has about 600,000 clones, less than 98% seen once; the top ten hold around 0.057%. As concerns this clone: The antigen is not known.

Overall study findings and caveats: About 5% of naive CD4 clonotypes were shared across a few donors.

It was into CD45RA+ naive and CD45RA-negative memory subsets that the CD4+ cells were split. The sequence came from a woman in her twenties or thirties in good health. The gene calls are TRBV10-3 and TRBJ2-1, with 13 bases lining up with TRBD2. Specimen: naive CD4+ T cells sorted from blood. Subset in this sample: CD45RA+ positively selected. CDR3 in DNA: TGTGCCACCGGGACTAGCGGGACTCAAGCGTTCTTC. It codes for CATGTSGTQAFF.